This TCR beta chain was sequenced during a study of early T cells in non-severe SARS-CoV-2 infection. Background on the study: Unsorted whole blood bulk RNA was sequenced, with unpaired chains.

This clonotype was observed at least ten times. TCRdb recomputed calls from the 5' RACE reads with MiXCR, one row per CDR3 protein. The sample carries over 60,000 distinct CDR3 sequences, around a tenth recorded once. Germline CDR1 DFQATT, CDR2 SNEGSKA (reference sequence). This CDR3 region has 14 residues. V shed 5 bases and J shed 1 base, with 14 bases lying between them. Sequencing used whole blood. The chain recombines TRBV20-1 with TRBJ1-1; a possible D gene is TRBD1 (5 bases). The clonotype originates from an adult who was a healthcare worker with PCR-confirmed SARS-CoV-2 infection or an uninfected control (not recorded which). CDR3 protein: CSAQRGGPNTEAFF. CDR3 DNA sequence: TGCAGTGCTCAGCGCGGGGGTCCGAACACTGAAGCTTTCTTT.